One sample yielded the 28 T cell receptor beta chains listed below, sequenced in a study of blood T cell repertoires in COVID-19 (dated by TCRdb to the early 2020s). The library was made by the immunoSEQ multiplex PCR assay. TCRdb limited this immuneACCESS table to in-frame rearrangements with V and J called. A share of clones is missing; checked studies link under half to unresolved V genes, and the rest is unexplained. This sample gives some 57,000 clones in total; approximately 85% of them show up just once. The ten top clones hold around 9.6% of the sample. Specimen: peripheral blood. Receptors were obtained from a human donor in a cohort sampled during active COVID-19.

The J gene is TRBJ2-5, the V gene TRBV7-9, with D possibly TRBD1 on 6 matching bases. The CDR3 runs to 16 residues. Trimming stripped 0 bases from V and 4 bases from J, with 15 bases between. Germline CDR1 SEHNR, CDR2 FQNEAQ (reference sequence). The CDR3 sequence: CASSLALWGRRETQYF. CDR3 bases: TGTGCCAGCAGCTTAGCCCTCTGGGGGCGGAGAGAGACCCAGTACTTC.

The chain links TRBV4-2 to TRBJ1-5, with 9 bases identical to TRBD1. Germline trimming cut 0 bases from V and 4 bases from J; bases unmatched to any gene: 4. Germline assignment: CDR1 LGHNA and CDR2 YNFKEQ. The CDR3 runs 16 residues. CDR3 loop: CASSQESGQGNQPQHF. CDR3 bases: TGTGCCAGCAGCCAAGAGTCAGGACAGGGGAATCAGCCCCAGCATTTT.

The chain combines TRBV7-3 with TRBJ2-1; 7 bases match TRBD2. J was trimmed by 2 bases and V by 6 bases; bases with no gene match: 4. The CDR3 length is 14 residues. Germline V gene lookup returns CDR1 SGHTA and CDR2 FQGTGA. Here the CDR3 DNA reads TGTGCCAGCAGTCCGCGGGGGACCTACAATGAGCAGTTCTTC. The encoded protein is CASSPRGTYNEQFF. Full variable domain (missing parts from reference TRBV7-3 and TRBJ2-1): GAGVSQTPSNKVTEKGKYVELRCDPISGHTALYWYRQSLGQGPEFLIYFQGTGAADDSGLPNDRFFAVRPEGSVSTLKIQRTERGDSAVYLCASSPRGTYNEQFFGPGTRLTVL.

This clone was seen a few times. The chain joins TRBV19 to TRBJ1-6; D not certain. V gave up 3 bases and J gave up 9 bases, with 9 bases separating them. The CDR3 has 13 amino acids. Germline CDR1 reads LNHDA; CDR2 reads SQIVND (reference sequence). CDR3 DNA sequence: TGTGCCAGTAGTATGATACAAAGTTCACCCCTCCACTTT. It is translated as CASSMIQSSPLHF. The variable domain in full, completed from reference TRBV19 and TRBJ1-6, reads DGGITQSPKYLFRKEGQNVTLSCEQNLNHDAMYWYRQDPGQGLRLIYYSQIVNDFQKGDIAEGYSVSREKKESFPLTVTSAQKNPTAFYLCASSMIQSSPLHFGNGTRLTVT.

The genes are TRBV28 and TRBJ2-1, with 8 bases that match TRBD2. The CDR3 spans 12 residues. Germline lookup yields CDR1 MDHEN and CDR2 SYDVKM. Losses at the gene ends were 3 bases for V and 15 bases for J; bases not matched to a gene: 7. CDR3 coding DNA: TGTGCCAGCAGTTTCCTAGCGGGTTCATTGTTCTTC. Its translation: CASSFLAGSLFF.

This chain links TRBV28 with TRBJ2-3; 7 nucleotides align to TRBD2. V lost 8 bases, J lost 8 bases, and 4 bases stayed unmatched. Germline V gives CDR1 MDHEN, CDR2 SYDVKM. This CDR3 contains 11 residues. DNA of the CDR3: TGTGCCAGCCGGGGGGTGGGTACGCAGTATTTT. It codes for CASRGVGTQYF.

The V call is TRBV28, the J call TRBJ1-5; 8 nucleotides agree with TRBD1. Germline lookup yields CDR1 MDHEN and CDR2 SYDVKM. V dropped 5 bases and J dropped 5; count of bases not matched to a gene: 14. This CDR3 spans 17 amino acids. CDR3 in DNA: TGTGCCAGCAGTCGCATATCAGGACAGGGTAGAGATCAGCCCCAGCATTTT. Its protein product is CASSRISGQGRDQPQHF.

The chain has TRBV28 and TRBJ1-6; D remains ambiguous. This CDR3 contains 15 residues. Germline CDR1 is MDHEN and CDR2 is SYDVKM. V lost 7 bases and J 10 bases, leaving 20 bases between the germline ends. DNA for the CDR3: TGTGCCAGCATTCCATTGGGCGTAGCGGACTCACCCCTCCACTTT. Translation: CASIPLGVADSPLHF.

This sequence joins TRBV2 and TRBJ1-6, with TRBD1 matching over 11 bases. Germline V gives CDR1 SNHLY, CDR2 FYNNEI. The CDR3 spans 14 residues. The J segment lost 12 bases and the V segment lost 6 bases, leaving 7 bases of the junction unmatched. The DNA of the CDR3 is TGTGCCAGCAGGGTTGGGACAGGGGGAAAACCCCTCCACTTT. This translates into CASRVGTGGKPLHF.

CDR3 in amino acids: CASSRDRGQGYTF. CDR3 nucleotides: TGTGCCAGCAGCCGGGACAGGGGCCAGGGCTACACCTTC. This rearrangement joins TRBV2 to TRBJ1-2, with 10 bases aligning to TRBD1. Germline V CDR1 and CDR2: SNHLY, FYNNEI. With 6 bases clipped from V and 8 bases from J, the junction kept 6 bases outside the gene matches. There are 13 residues in the CDR3.

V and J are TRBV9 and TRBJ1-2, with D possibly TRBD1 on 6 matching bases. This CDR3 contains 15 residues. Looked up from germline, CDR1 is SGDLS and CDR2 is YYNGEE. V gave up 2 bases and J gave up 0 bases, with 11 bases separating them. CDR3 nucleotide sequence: TGTGCCAGCAGCGTCGGACAGATACCTAACTATGGCTACACCTTC. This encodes CASSVGQIPNYGYTF.

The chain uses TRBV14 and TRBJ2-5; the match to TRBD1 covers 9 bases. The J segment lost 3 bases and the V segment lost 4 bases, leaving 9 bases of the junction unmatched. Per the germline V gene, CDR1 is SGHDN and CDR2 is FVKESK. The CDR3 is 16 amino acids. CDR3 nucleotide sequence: TGTGCCAGCAGCCTTCGTCCGGGACAGGGAAAAGAGACCCAGTACTTC. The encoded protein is CASSLRPGQGKETQYF. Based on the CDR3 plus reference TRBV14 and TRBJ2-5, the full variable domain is EAGVTQFPSHSVIEKGQTVTLRCDPISGHDNLYWYRRVMGKEIKFLLHFVKESKQDESGMPNNRFLAERTGGTYSTLKVQPAELEDSGVYFCASSLRPGQGKETQYFGPGTRLLVL.

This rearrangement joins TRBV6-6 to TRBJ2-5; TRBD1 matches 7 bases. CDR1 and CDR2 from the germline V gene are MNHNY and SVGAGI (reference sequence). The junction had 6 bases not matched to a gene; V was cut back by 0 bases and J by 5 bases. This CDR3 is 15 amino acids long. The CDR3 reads CASSYSSTGSETQYF. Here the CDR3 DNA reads TGTGCCAGCAGTTACTCATCGACAGGGTCGGAGACCCAGTACTTC.

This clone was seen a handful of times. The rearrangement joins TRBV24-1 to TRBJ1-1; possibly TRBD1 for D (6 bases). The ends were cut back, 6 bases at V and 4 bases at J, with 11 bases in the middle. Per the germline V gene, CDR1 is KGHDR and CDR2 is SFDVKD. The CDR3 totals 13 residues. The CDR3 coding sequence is TGTGCCACCAGTAAAGGGGGATTCACTGAAGCTTTCTTT. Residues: CATSKGGFTEAFF.

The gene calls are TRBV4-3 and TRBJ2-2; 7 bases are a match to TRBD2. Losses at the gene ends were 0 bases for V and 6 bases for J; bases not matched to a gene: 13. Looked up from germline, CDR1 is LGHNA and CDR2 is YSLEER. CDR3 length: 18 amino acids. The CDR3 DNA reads TGCGCCAGCAGCCAAGATATGTGGTCAATGGCGGGAGCCGGGGAGCTGTTTTTT. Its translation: CASSQDMWSMAGAGELFF.

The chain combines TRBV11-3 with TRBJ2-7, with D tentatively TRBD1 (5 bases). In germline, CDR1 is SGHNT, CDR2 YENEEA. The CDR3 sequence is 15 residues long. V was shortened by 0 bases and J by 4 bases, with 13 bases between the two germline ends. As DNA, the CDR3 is TGTGCCAGCAGCTTAGAAGGGGCAGGTCCTTACGAGCAGTACTTC. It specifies CASSLEGAGPYEQYF.

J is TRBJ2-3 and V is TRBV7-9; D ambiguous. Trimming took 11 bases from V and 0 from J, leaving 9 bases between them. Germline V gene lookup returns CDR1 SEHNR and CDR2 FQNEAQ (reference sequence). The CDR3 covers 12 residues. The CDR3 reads CAGQQSTDTQYF. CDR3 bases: TGTGCCGGTCAACAGAGCACAGATACGCAGTATTTT.

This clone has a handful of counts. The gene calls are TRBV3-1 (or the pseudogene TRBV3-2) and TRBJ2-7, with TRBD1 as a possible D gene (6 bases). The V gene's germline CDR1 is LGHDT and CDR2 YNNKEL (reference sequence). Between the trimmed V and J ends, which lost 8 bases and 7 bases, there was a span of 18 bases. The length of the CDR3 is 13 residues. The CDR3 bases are TGTGCCAGCCGACAGGTCTCGGGCGGGGAGCAGTACTTC. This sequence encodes CASRQVSGGEQYF.

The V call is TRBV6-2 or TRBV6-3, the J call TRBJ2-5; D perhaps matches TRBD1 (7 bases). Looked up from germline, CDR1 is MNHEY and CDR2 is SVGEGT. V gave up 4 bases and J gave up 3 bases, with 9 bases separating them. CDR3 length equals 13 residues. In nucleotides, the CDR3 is TGTGCCAGCAGTTCCAGGGGGGAAGAGACCCAGTACTTC. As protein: CASSSRGEETQYF.

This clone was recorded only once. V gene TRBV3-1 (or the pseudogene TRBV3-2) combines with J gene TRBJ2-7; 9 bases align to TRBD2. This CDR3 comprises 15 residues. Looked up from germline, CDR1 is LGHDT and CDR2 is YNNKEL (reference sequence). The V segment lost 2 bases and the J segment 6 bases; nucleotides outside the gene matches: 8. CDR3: CASSQWREGLSEQYF. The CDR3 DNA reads TGTGCCAGCAGCCAATGGCGGGAGGGCTTGTCCGAGCAGTACTTC.

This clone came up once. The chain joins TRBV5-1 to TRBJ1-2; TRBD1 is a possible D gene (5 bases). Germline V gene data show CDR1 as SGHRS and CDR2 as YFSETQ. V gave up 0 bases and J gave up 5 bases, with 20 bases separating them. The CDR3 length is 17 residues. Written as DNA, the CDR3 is TGCGCCAGCAGCTTGGGGGGCTCGGAGGGGAAGAATTATGGCTACACCTTC. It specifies CASSLGGSEGKNYGYTF. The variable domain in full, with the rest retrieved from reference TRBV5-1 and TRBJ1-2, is KAGVTQTPRYLIKTRGQQVTLSCSPISGHRSVSWYQQTPGQGLQFLFEYFSETQRNKGNFPGRFSGRQFSNSRSEMNVSTLELGDSALYLCASSLGGSEGKNYGYTFGSGTRLTVV.

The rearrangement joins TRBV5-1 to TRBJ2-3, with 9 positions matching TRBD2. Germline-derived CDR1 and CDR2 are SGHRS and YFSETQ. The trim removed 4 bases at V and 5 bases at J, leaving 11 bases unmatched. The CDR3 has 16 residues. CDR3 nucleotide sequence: TGCGCCAGCAGCGGGTCTGGGGCGGGAGGGCAAGATACGCAGTATTTT. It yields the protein CASSGSGAGGQDTQYF.

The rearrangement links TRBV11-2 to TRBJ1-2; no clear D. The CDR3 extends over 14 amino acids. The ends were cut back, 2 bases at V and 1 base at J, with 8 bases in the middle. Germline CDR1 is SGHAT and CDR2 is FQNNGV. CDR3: CASSLLGSNYGYTF. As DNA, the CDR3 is TGTGCCAGCAGCTTACTGGGGAGTAACTATGGCTACACCTTC.

DNA for the CDR3: TGTGCCAGCAGCTGGGGACTGCCGGGGGGTGAGCAGTTCTTC. Amino acids: CASSWGLPGGEQFF. The J gene is TRBJ2-1, the V gene TRBV5-4; the match to TRBD2 covers 7 bases. The ends lost 3 bases at V and 9 bases at J; junction bases unmatched: 9. Germline CDR1 SGHNT, CDR2 YYREEE (reference sequence). This CDR3 has 14 residues. Full variable domain (missing parts from reference TRBV5-4 and TRBJ2-1): ETGVTQSPTHLIKTRGQQVTLRCSSQSGHNTVSWYQQALGQGPQFIFQYYREEENGRGNFPPRFSGLQFPNYSSELNVNALELDDSALYLCASSWGLPGGEQFFGPGTRLTVL.

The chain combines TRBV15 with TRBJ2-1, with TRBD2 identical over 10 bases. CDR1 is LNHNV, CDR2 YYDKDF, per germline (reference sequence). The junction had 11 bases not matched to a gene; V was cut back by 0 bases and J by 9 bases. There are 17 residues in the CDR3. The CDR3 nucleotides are TGTGCCACCAGCAGAGATCGGAGGGTAGCGGGAGGAATTGAGCAGTTCTTC. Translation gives CATSRDRRVAGGIEQFF.

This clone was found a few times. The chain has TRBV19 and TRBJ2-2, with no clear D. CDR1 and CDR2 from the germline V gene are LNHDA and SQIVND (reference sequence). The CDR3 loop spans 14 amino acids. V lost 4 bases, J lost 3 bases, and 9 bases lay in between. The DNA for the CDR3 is TGTGCCAGTAGTACAAACAGAGACACCGGGGAGCTGTTTTTT. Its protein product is CASSTNRDTGELFF. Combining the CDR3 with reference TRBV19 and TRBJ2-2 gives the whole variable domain DGGITQSPKYLFRKEGQNVTLSCEQNLNHDAMYWYRQDPGQGLRLIYYSQIVNDFQKGDIAEGYSVSREKKESFPLTVTSAQKNPTAFYLCASSTNRDTGELFFGEGSRLTVL.

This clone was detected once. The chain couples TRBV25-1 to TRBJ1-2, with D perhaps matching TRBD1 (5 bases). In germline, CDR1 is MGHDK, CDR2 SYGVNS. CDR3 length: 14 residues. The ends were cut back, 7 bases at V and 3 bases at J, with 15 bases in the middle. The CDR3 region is CASISQGRYYGYTF. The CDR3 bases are TGTGCCAGCATTAGCCAGGGTCGTTACTATGGCTACACCTTC.

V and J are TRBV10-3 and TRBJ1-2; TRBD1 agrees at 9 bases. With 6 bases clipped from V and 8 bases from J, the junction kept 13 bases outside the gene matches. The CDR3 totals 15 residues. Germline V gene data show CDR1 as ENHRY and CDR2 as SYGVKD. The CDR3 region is CAIRDLGQGEFGYTF. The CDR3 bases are TGTGCCATCAGAGACTTGGGACAGGGAGAATTCGGCTACACCTTC.